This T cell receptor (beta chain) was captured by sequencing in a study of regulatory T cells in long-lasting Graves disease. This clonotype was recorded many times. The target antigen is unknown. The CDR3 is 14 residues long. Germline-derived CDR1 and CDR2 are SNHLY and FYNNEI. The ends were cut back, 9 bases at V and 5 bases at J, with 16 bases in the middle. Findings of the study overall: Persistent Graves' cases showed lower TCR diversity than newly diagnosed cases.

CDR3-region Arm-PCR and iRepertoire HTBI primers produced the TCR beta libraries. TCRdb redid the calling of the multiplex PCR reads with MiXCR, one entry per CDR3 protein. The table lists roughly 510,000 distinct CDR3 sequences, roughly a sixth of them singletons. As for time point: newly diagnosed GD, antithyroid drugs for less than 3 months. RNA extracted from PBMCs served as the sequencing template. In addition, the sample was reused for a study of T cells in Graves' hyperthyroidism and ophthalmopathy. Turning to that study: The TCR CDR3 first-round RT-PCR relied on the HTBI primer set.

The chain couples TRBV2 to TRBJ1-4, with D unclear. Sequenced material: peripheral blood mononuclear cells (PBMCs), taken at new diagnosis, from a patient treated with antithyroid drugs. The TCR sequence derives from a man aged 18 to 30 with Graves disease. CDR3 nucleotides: TGTGCCAGTGTCGAGGGAGGGTCGAATGAAAAACTGTTTTTT. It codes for CASVEGGSNEKLFF.